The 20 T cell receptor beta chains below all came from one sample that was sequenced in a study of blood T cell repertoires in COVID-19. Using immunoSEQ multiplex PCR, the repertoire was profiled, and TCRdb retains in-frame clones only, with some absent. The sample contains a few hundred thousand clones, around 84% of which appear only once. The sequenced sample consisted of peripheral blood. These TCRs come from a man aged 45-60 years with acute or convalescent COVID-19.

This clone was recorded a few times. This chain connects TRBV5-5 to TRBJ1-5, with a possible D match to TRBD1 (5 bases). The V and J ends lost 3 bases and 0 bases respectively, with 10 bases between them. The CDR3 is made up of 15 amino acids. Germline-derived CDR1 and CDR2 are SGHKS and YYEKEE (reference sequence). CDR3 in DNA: TGTGCCAGCAGCTGGACACCTATTAGCAATCAGCCCCAGCATTTT. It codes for CASSWTPISNQPQHF.

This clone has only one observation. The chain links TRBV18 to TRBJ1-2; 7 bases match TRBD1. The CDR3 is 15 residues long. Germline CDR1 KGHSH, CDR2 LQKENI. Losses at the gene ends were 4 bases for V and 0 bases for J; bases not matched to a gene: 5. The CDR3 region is CASSQPGQSNYGYTF. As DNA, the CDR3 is TGTGCCAGCTCACAACCGGGACAGTCTAACTATGGCTACACCTTC.

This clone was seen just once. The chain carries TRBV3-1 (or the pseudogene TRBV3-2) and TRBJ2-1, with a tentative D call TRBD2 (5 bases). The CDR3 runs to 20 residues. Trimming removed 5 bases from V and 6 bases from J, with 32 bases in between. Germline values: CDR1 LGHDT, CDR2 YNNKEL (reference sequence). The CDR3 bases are TGTGCCAGCAGCTACCTCAGTTATCCGAGGGAAGGTCATTTAGCCAATGAGCAGTTCTTC. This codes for CASSYLSYPREGHLANEQFF.

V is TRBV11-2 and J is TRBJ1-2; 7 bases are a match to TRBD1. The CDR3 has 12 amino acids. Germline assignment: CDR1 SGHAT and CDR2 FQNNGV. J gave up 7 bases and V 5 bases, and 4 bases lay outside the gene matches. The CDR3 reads CASSTYRGGYTF. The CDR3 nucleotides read TGTGCCAGCAGCACCTACAGGGGTGGCTACACCTTC.

The CDR3 protein is CASSQLGLAGFSEQYF. In nucleotides, the CDR3 is TGCGCCAGCAGCCAACTAGGACTAGCGGGTTTTTCCGAGCAGTACTTC. V gene TRBV4-1 combines with J gene TRBJ2-7; TRBD2 matches 11 bases. The CDR3 sequence is 16 residues long. Germline trimming cut 2 bases from V and 6 bases from J; bases unmatched to any gene: 9. The germline V gene has CDR1 MGHRA and CDR2 YSYEKL.

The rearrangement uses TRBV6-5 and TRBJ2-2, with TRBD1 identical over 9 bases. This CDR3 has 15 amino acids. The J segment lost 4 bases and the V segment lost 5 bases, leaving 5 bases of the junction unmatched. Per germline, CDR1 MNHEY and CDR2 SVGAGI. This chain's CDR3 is CASSPGDRVTGELFF. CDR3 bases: TGTGCCAGCAGTCCCGGGGACAGGGTCACCGGGGAGCTGTTTTTT.

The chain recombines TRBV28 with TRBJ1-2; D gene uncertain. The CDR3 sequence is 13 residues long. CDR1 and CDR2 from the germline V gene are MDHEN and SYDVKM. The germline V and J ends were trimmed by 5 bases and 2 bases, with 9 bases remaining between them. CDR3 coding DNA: TGTGCCAGCAGTCCCAGGAACAACTATGGCTACACCTTC. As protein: CASSPRNNYGYTF.

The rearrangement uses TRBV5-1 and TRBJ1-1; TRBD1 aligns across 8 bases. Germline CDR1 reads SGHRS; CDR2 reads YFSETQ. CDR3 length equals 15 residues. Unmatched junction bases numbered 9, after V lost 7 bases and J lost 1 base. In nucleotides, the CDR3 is TGCGCCAGCCGGGGGACAGGCACACCGAACACTGAAGCTTTCTTT. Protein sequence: CASRGTGTPNTEAFF.

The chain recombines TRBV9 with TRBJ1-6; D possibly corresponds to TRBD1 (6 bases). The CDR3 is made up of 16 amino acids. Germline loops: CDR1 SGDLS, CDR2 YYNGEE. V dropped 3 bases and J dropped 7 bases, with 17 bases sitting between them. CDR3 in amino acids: CASSDPPGHINSPLHF. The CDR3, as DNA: TGTGCCAGCAGCGATCCCCCGGGACACATAAATTCACCCCTCCACTTT.

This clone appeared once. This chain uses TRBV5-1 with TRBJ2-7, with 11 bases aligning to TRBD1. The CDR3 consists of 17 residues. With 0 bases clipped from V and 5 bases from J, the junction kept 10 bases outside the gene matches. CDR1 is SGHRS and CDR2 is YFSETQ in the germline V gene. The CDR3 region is CASSLEVGTGGAHEQYF. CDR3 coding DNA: TGCGCCAGCAGCTTGGAGGTTGGGACAGGGGGTGCGCACGAGCAGTACTTC.

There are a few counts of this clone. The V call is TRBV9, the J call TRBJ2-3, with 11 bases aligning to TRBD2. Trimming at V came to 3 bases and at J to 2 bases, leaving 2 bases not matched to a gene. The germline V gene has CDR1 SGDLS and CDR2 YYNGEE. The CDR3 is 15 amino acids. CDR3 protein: CASSGLAGYTDTQYF. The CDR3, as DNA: TGTGCCAGCAGCGGACTAGCGGGGTACACAGATACGCAGTATTTT.

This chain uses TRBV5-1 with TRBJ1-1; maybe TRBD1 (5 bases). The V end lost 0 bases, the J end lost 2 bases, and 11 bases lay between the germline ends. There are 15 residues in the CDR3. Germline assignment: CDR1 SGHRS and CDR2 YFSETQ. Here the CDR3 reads CASSLAMGPNTEAFF. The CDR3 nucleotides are TGCGCCAGCAGCTTGGCCATGGGGCCCAACACTGAAGCTTTCTTT.

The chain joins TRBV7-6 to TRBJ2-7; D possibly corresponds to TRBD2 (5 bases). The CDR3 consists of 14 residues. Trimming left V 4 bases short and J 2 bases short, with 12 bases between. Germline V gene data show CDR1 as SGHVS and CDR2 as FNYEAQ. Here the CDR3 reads CASSSRTGAYEQYF. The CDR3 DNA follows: TGTGCCAGCAGCTCTAGGACTGGGGCCTACGAGCAGTACTTC.

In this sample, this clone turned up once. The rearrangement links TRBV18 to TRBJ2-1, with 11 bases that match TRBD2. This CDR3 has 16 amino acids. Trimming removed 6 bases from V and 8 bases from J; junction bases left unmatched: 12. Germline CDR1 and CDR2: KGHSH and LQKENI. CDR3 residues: CASSPNSGGAVYEQFF. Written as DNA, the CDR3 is TGTGCCAGCTCTCCAAATAGCGGGGGGGCCGTGTATGAGCAGTTCTTC.

CDR3 region: CASSYSGTAETQYF. Written as DNA, the CDR3 is TGTGCCAGCAGCTACTCCGGGACAGCCGAGACCCAGTACTTC. This chain connects TRBV7-7 to TRBJ2-5; 7 bases agree with TRBD1. The CDR3 loop spans 14 amino acids. Germline CDR1 and CDR2: SSHAT and FNYEAQ (reference sequence). The V segment lost 4 bases and the J segment 5 bases; nucleotides outside the gene matches: 7.

The CDR3 spells CASWGGRYEQYF. The CDR3 region has the DNA TGTGCCTCCTGGGGAGGGCGCTACGAGCAGTACTTC. The rearrangement joins TRBV21-1 to TRBJ2-7; the D call TRBD2 from the table was never checked on the DNA. TRBV21-1 is designated a pseudogene. This CDR3 is 12 amino acids long.

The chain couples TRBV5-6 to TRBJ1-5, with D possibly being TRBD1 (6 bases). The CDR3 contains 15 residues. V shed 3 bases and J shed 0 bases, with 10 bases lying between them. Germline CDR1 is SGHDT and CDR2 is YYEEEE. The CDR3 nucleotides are TGTGCCAGCAGCTCCCAGGGGACTAGCAATCAGCCCCAGCATTTT. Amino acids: CASSSQGTSNQPQHF. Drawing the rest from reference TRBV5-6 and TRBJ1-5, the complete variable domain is DAGVTQSPTHLIKTRGQQVTLRCSPKSGHDTVSWYQQALGQGPQFIFQYYEEEERQRGNFPDRFSGHQFPNYSSELNVNALLLGDSALYLCASSSQGTSNQPQHFGDGTRLSIL.

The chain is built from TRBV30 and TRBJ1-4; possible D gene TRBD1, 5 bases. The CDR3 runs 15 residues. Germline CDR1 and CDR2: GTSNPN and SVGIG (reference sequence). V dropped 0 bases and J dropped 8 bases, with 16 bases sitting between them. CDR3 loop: CAWSVLWRGGEKLFF. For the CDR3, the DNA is TGTGCCTGGAGTGTACTTTGGAGGGGAGGCGAAAAACTGTTTTTT.

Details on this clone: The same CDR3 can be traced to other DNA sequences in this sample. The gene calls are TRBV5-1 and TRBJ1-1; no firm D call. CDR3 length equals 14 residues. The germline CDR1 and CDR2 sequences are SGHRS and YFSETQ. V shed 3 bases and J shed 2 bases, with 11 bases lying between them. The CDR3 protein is CASSSTGVNTEAFF. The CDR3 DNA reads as TGCGCCAGCAGCTCGACCGGGGTAAACACTGAAGCTTTCTTT.

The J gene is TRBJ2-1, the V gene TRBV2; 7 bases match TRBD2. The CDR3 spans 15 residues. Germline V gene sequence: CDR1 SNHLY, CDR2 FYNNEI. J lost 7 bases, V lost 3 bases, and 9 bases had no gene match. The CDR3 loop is CASSDEGAGYNEQFF. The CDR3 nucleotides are TGTGCCAGCAGTGATGAGGGAGCGGGATATAATGAGCAGTTCTTC. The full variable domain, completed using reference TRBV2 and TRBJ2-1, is EPEVTQTPSHQVTQMGQEVILRCVPISNHLYFYWYRQILGQKVEFLVSFYNNEISEKSEIFDDQFSVERPDGSNFTLKIRSTKLEDSAMYFCASSDEGAGYNEQFFGPGTRLTVL.